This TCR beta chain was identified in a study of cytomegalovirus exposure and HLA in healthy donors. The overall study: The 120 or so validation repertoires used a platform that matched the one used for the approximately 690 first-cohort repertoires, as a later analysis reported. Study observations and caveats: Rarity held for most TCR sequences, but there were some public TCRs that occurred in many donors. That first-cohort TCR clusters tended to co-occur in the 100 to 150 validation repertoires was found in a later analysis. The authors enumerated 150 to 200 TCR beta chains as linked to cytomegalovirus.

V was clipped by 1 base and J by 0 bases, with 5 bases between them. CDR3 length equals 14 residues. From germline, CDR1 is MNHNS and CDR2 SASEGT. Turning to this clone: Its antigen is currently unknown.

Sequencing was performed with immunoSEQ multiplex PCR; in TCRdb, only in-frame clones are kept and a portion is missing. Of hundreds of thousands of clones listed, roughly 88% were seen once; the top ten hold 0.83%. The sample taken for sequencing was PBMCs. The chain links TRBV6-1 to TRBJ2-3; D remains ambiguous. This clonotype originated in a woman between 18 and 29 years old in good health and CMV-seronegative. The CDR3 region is CASSEDYSTDTQYF. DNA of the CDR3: TGTGCCAGCAGTGAAGACTACAGCACAGATACGCAGTATTTT.